This note documents a single T cell receptor beta chain sequence. This entry is derived from a study of T cell responses to AZD1222 COVID-19 vaccine. This table comes from immunoSEQ multiplex PCR, and its TCRdb copy is limited to in-frame clones, with some not included. Seen here are 53,000 or so clones, around 83% observed once, and the top ten hold about 21%. This clonotype originated in an adult in good health. The sample here was peripheral blood, taken on day 0 of MenACWY control vaccination.

The CDR3 loop is CASSPRQDQIIYEQYF. CDR3 nucleotide sequence: TGTGCCAGCTCACCGCGACAGGACCAGATTATCTACGAGCAGTACTTC. The gene calls are TRBV18 and TRBJ2-7, with a possible D match to TRBD1 (6 bases). The CDR3 is 16 amino acids. Deletions cut 3 bases from V and 3 bases from J, with 18 bases between. Germline CDR1 and CDR2: KGHSH and LQKENI.